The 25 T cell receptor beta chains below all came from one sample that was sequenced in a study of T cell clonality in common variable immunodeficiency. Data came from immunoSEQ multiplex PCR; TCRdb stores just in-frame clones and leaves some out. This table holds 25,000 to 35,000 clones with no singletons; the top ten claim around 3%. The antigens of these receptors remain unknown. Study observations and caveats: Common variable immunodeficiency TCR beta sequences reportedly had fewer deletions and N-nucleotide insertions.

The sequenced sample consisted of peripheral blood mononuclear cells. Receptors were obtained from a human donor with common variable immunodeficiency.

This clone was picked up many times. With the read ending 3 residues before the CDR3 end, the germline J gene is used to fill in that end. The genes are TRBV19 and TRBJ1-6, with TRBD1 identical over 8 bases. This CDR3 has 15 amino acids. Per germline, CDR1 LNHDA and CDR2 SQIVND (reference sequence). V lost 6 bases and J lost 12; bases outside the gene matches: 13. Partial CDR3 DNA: TGTGCCAGTAGACCCGAGGGCAGGGGGCTTCGACCC. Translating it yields CASRPEGRGLRP. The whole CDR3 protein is CASRPEGRGLRPLHF.

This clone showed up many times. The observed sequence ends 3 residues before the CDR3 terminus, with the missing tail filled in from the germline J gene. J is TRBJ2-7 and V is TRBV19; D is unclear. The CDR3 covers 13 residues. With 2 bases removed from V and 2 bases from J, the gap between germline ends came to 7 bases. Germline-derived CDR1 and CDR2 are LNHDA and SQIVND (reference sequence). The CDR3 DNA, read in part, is TGTGCCAGTAGTATATCCCTTACCTACGAG. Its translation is CASSISLTYE. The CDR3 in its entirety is CASSISLTYEQYF.

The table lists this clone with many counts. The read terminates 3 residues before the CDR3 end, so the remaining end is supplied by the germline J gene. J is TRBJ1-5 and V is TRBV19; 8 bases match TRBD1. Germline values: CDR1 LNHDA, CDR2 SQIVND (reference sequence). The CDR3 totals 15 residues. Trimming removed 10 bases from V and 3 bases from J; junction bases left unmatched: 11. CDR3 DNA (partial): TGTGCCATTGGGGCAGGGGGCCTACCCAATCAGCCC. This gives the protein CAIGAGGLPNQP. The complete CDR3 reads CAIGAGGLPNQPQHF.

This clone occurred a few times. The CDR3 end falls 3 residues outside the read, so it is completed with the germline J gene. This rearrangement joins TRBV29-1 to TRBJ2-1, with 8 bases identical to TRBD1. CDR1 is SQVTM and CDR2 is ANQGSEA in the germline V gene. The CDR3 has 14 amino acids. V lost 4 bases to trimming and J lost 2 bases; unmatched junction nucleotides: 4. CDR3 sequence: CSVAPDRAYNEQFF. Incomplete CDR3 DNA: TGCAGCGTTGCACCGGACAGGGCCTACAATGAG.

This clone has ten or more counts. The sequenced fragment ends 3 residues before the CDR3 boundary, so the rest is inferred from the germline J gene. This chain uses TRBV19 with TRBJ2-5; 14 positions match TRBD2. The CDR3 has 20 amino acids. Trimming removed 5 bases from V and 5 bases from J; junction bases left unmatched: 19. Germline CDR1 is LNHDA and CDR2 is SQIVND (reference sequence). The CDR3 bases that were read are TGTGCCAGTAGTCTAACCGGGACTAGCGGGAGAGTGAGCATCATGGAGACC. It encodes CASSLTGTSGRVSIMET. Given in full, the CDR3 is CASSLTGTSGRVSIMETQYF.

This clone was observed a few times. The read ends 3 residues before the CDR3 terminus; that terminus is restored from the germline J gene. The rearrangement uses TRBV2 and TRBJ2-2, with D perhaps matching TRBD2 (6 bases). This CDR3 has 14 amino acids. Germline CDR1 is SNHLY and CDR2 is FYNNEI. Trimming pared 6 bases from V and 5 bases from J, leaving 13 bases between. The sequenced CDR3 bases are TGTGCCAGCAGATCCACGGGGGAGACCGGGGAG. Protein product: CASRSTGETGE. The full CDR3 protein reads CASRSTGETGELFF.

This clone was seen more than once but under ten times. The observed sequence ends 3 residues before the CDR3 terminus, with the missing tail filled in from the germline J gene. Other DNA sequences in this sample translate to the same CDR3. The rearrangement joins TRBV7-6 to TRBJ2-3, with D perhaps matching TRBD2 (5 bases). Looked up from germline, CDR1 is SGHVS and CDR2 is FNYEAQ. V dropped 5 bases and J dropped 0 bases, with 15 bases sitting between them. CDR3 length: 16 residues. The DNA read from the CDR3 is TGTGCCAGCAGCAGAAGAGCGGAGACTAGCACAGATACG. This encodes CASSRRAETSTDT. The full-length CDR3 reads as CASSRRAETSTDTQYF. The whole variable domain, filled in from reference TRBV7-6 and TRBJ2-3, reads GAGVSQSPRYKVTKRGQDVALRCDPISGHVSLYWYRQALGQGPEFLTYFNYEAQQDKSGLPNDRFSAERPEGSISTLTIQRTEQRDSAMYRCASSRRAETSTDTQYFGPGTRLTVL.

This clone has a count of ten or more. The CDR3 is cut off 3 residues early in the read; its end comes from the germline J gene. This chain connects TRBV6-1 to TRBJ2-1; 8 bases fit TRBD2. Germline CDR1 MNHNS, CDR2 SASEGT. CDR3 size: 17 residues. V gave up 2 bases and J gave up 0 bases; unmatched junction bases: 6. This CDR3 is CASSELRLASSYNEQFF. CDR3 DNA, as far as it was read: TGTGCCAGCAGTGAACTCAGACTAGCGAGCTCCTACAATGAG.

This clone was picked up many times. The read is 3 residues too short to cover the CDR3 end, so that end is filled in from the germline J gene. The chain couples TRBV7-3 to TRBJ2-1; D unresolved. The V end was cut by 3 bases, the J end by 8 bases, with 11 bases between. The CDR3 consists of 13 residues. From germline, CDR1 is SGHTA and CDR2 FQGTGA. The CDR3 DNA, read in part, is TGTGCCAGCAGCTTGGGCGTTCAAGATGAG. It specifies CASSLGVQDE. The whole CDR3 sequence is CASSLGVQDEQFF.

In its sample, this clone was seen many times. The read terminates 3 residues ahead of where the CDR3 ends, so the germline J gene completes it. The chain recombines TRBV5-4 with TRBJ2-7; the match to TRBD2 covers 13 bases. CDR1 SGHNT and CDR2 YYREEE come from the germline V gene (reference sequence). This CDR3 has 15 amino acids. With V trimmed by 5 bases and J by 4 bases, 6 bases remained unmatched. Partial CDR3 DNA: TGTGCCAGCAGTTTTGGACTAGCGGGAGCGTACGAG. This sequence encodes CASSFGLAGAYE. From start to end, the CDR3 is CASSFGLAGAYEQYF.

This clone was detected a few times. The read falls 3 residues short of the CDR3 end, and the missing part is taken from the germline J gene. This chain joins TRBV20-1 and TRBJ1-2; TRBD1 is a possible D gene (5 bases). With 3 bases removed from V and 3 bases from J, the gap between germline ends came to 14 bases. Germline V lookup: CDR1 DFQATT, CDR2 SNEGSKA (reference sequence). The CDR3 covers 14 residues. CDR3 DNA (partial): TGCAGTGCTAGCCCCCGGGGGGGTGACTATGGC. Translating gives CSASPRGGDYG. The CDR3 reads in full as CSASPRGGDYGYTF.

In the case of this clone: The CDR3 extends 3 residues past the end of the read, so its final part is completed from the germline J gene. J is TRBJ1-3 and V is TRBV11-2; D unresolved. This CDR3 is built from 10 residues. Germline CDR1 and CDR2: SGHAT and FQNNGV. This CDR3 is CASSLVSIYF. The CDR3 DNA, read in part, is TGTGCCAGCAGCTTAGTATCT.

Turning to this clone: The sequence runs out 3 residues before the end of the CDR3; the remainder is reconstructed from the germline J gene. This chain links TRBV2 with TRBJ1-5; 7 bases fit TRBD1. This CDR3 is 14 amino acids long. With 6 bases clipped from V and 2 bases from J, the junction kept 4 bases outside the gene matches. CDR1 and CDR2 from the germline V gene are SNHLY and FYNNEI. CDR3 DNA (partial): TGTGCCAGCAGCGTAGGACAGGGCAATCAGCCC. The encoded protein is CASSVGQGNQP. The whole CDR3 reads CASSVGQGNQPQHF.

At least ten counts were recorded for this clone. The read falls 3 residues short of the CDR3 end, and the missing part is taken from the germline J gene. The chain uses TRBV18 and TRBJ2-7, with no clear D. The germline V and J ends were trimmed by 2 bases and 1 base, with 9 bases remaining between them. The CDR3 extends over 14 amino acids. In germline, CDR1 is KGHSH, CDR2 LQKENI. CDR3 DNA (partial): TGTGCCAGCTCACCAGGTCAGGAGTCCTACGAG. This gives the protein CASSPGQESYE. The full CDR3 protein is CASSPGQESYEQYF.

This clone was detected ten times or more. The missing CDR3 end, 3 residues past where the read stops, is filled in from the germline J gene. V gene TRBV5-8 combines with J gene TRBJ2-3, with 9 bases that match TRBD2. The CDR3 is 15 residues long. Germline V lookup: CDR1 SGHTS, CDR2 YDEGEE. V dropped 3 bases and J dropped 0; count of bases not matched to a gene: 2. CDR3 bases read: TGTGCCAGCAGCTCTAGCGGGGTCAGCACAGATACG. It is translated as CASSSSGVSTDT. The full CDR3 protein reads CASSSSGVSTDTQYF.

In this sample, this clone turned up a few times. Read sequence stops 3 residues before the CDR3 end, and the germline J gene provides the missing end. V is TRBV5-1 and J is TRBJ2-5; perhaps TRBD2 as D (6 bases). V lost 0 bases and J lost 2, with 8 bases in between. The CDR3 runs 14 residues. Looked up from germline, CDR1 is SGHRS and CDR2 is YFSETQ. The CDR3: CASSLGAGQETQYF. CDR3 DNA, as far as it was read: TGCGCCAGCAGCTTGGGCGCGGGGCAAGAGACC.

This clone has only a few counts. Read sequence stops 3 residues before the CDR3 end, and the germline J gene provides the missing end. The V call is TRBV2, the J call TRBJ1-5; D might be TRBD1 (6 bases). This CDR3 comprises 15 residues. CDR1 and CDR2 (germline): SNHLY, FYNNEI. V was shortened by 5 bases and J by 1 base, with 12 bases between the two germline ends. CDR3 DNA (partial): TGTGCCAGCAGTACAGGGAGTTCGAGCAATCAGCCC. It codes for CASSTGSSSNQP. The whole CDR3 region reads CASSTGSSSNQPQHF.

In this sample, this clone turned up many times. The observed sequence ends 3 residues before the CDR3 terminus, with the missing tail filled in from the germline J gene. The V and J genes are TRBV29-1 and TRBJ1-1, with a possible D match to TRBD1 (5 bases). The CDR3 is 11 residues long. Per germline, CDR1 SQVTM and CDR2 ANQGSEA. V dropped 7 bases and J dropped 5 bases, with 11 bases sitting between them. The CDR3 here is CSGGEQTEAFF. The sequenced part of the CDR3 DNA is TGCAGCGGGGGGGAACAGACTGAA.

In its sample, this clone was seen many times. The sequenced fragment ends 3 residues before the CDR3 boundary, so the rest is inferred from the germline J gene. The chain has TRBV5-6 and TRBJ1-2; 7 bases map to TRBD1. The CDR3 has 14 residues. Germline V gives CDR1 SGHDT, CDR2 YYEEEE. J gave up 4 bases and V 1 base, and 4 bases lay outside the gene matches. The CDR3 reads CASSLPDRAYGYTF. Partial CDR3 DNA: TGTGCCAGCAGCTTGCCCGACAGGGCCTATGGC.

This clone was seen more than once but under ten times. CDR3 in amino acids: CASRGLAGLETQYF. The CDR3 DNA, read in part, is TGTGCCAGCAGGGGACTAGCGGGTCTAGAGACC. The chain links TRBV5-6 to TRBJ2-5; 12 positions agree with TRBD2. The read ends 3 residues before the CDR3 terminus; that terminus is restored from the germline J gene. J was trimmed by 4 bases and V by 5 bases; bases with no gene match: 3. Germline values: CDR1 SGHDT, CDR2 YYEEEE. The CDR3 has 14 residues.

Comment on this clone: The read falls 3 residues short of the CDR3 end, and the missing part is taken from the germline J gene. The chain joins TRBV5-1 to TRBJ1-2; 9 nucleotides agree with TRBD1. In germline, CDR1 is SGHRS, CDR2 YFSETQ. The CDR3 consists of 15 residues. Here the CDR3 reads CASSLPRTGAQGYTF. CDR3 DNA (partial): TGCGCCAGCAGCTTACCGCGGACAGGGGCTCAGGGC.

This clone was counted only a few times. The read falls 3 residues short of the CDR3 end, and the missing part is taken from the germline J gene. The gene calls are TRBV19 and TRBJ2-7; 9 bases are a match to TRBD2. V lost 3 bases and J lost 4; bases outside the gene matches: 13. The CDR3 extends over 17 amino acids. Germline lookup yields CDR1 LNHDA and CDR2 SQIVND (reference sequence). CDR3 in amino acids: CASSIGLAAGGLYEQYF. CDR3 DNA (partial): TGTGCCAGTAGTATCGGATTGGCGGCGGGAGGGTTATACGAG.

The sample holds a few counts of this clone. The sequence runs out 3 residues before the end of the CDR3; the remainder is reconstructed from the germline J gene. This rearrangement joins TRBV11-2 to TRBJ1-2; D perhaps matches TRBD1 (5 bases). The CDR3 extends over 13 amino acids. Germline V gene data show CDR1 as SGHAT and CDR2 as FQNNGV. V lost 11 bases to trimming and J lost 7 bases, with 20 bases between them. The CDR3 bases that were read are TGTGCCTCTGCCATCCCAGGGAAGAGTGGC. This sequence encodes CASAIPGKSG. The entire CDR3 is CASAIPGKSGYTF. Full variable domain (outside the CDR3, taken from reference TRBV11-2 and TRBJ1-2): EAGVAQSPRYKIIEKRQSVAFWCNPISGHATLYWYQQILGQGPKLLIQFQNNGVVDDSQLPKDRFSAERLKGVDSTLKIQPAKLEDSAVYLCASAIPGKSGYTFGSGTRLTVV.

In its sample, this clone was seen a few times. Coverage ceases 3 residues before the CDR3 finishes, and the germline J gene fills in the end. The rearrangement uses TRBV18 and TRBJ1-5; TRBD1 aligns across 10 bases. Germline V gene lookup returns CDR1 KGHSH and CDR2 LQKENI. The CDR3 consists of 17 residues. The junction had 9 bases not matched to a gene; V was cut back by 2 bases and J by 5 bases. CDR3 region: CASSPDIPGTGDQPQHF. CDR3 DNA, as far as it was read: TGTGCCAGCTCACCAGATATTCCCGGGACAGGGGATCAGCCC. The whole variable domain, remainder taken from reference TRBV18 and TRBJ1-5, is NAGVMQNPRHLVRRRGQEARLRCSPMKGHSHVYWYRQLPEEGLKFMVYLQKENIIDESGMPKERFSAEFPKEGPSILRIQQVVRGDSAAYFCASSPDIPGTGDQPQHFGDGTRLSIL.

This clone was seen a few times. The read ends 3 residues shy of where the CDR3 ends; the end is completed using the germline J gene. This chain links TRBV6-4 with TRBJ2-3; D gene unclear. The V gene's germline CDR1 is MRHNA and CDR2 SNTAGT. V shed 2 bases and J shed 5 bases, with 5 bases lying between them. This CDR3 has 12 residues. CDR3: CASSDPGDTQYF. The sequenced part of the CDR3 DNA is TGTGCCAGCAGTGACCCGGGAGATACG.